This T cell receptor (beta chain) was obtained from a study of cytomegalovirus exposure and HLA in healthy donors. General observations from the study: As confirmed in vitro, three CMV-associated chains were specific for CMV antigens. The classifier reportedly diagnosed cytomegalovirus status with high specificity and sensitivity. Previous analysis showed most TCR beta V segments were productive about 87% or about 30% of the time.

CDR3 length: 14 residues. Germline-derived CDR1 and CDR2 are MGHRA and YSYEKL. V lost 3 bases and J 10 bases, leaving 19 bases between the germline ends. PCR primers comprised 60 Vbeta and 13 Jbeta primers. The repertoire was sequenced with immunoSEQ multiplex PCR; TCRdb's copy has only in-frame clones and lacks some. The profile covers around 130,000 clones, with 65% to 90% appearing a single time and 1% to 1.5% taken by the ten largest. Concerning this clone itself: Its antigen is as yet unknown.

The TCR comes from a girl aged 2 to 10 in good health and CMV-seronegative. Sequenced: PBMCs. This sequence joins TRBV4-1 and TRBJ2-7; D is possibly TRBD2 (6 bases). The CDR3 loop is CASSHWGGTVRQYF. The DNA of the CDR3 is TGCGCCAGCAGCCACTGGGGAGGTACAGTTCGTCAGTACTTC.